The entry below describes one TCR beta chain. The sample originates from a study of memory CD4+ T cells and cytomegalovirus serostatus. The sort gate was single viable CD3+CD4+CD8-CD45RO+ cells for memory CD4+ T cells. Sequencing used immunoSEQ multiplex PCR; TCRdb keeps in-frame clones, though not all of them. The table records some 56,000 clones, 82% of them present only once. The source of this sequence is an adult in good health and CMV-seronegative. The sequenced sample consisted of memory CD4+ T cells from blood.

DNA for the CDR3: TGTGCCAGCAGCTTAGTACACAGCGGGTTTAATGAAAAACTGTTTTTT. Translating gives CASSLVHSGFNEKLFF. V and J are TRBV7-9 and TRBJ1-4, with D unresolved. The CDR3 extends over 16 amino acids. The V and J ends lost 1 base and 4 bases respectively, with 13 bases between them. CDR1 and CDR2 (germline): SEHNR, FQNEAQ (reference sequence).